This TCR beta chain was captured in a study of blood T cell repertoires in COVID-19. V was clipped by 1 base and J by 0 bases, with 6 bases between them. This CDR3 has 14 residues. Germline loops: CDR1 MDHEN, CDR2 SYDVKM. Recovered Cohort 3 donors showed two negative PCRs, clearance, or symptom resolution. At least ten counts were recorded for this clone. Method: immunoSEQ multiplex PCR; TCRdb's copy keeps in-frame clones and lacks some. The sample includes about 130,000 clones, roughly four fifths of them seen just once. The clonotype comes from a man aged 25-40 years who had recovered from COVID-19. Material: PBMCs or T cells enriched from blood (not recorded which). The chain has TRBV28 and TRBJ1-1; D gene uncertain. The CDR3 loop reads CASSLYRVNTEAFF. CDR3 DNA sequence: TGTGCCAGCAGTTTATACCGCGTGAACACTGAAGCTTTCTTT.